One and the same sample provided the 8 T cell receptor beta chains below, sequenced in a study of response to subunit inactivated influenza vaccine. TCRdb re-derived calls from the RT-PCR reads in MiXCR, one entry per CDR3 protein. The repertoire consists of more than 550,000 distinct CDR3 sequences, with approximately 12% occurring once and the leading ten covering roughly 10%. This material consisted of PBMCs from blood, taken on the day of vaccination. Receptor source: a man aged 45-60 years who received an inactivated influenza vaccine.

This clonotype was observed many times. The V and J genes are TRBV12-3 or TRBV12-4 and TRBJ1-4, with D possibly matching TRBD1 (5 bases). This CDR3 is built from 15 residues. Trimming removed 6 bases from V and 2 bases from J, with 13 bases in between. Here the CDR3 DNA reads TGTGCCAGCAGCAGGGATGGACTGACTAATGAAAAACTGTTTTTT. As protein: CASSRDGLTNEKLFF.

The rearrangement links TRBV13 to TRBJ2-7; maybe TRBD1 (6 bases). CDR1 PRHDT and CDR2 FYEKMQ come from the germline V gene (reference sequence). This CDR3 spans 14 amino acids. Trimming took 3 bases from V and 3 from J, leaving 12 bases between them. CDR3 nucleotide sequence: TGTGCCAGCAGCTTGGCGGACAGTCTCTACGAGCAGTACTTC. Translating it yields CASSLADSLYEQYF.

This clonotype was picked up many times. The CDR3 sequence: CASSHSPGQGSSYEQYF. CDR3 nucleotides: TGTGCCAGTAGCCACTCGCCGGGACAGGGGTCATCCTACGAGCAGTACTTC. V usage is TRBV19 and J usage is TRBJ2-7, with 10 bases matching TRBD1. V lost 6 bases, J lost 1 base, and 12 bases stayed unmatched. CDR3 size: 17 residues. Per the germline V gene, CDR1 is LNHDA and CDR2 is SQIVND (reference sequence).

V is TRBV27 and J is TRBJ1-1; 7 nucleotides align to TRBD1. V shed 5 bases, J shed 5 bases, and the junction held 5 bases outside the gene matches. Per the germline V gene, CDR1 is MNHEY and CDR2 is SMNVEV (reference sequence). The CDR3 sequence is 13 residues long. CDR3: CASSPAGGTEAFF. CDR3 DNA: TGTGCCAGCAGTCCGGCAGGGGGTACTGAAGCTTTCTTT.

The chain is built from TRBV11-2 and TRBJ2-4; D gene uncertain. The CDR3 loop spans 13 amino acids. V was pared by 4 bases and J by 2 bases, with 6 bases between. Germline V gives CDR1 SGHAT, CDR2 FQNNGV. CDR3 coding DNA: TGTGCCAGCAGCTGGACGACCAAAAACATTCAGTACTTC. Its protein is CASSWTTKNIQYF.

In regard to this clonotype: At one boundary the junction diverges from the germline segment, which might be a read error. V gene TRBV7-9 combines with J gene TRBJ2-5; 7 bases are a match to TRBD1. This CDR3 is 16 amino acids long. Looked up from germline, CDR1 is SEHNR and CDR2 is FQNEAQ (reference sequence). This CDR3 reads CASTLLGQDLRETQYF. CDR3 sequence (DNA): TGTGCCAGCACCTTACTTGGACAGGACCTTAGGGAGACCCAGTACTTC.

This chain links TRBV7-2 with TRBJ2-5; D may be TRBD1 (6 bases). The CDR3 extends over 12 amino acids. Germline values: CDR1 SGHTA, CDR2 FQGNSA. V lost 1 base to trimming and J lost 10 bases, with 10 bases between them. The CDR3 sequence: CASSLELGGQYF. CDR3 nucleotides: TGTGCCAGCAGCTTAGAACTAGGGGGCCAGTACTTC. Full variable domain (rest looked up from reference TRBV7-2 and TRBJ2-5): GAGVSQSPSNKVTEKGKDVELRCDPISGHTALYWYRQSLGQGLEFLIYFQGNSAPDKSGLPSDRFSAERTGGSVSTLTIQRTQQEDSAVYLCASSLELGGQYFGPGTRLLVL.

The chain recombines TRBV12-3 or TRBV12-4 with TRBJ2-7; D not resolved. Trimming removed 6 bases from V and 5 bases from J, with 11 bases in between. The length of the CDR3 is 12 residues. The CDR3 coding sequence is TGTGCCAGCAGCCAAGGGATCCACGAGCAGTACTTC. Translating it yields CASSQGIHEQYF.